The 27 T cell receptor beta chains reported below all come from one sample, sequenced in a study of technical replicates of blood from a handful of donors. Produced via immunoSEQ multiplex PCR; TCRdb's table is partial and in-frame only. The sample records tens of thousands of clones, about 92% being singletons. Sample: T cells isolated from PBMCs. These TCRs come from a human donor in good health.

The chain employs TRBV11-2 and TRBJ2-1; 9 nucleotides match TRBD1. The V segment lost 5 bases and the J segment 4 bases; nucleotides outside the gene matches: 9. The CDR3 is made up of 16 amino acids. Germline CDR1 SGHAT, CDR2 FQNNGV. In DNA form, the CDR3 reads TGTGCCAGCAGCCCCCAGACAGGGGGTAGGTACAATGAGCAGTTCTTC. Its translation: CASSPQTGGRYNEQFF.

The rearrangement links TRBV29-1 to TRBJ1-2; D uncertain. The CDR3 runs to 13 residues. Germline loops: CDR1 SQVTM, CDR2 ANQGSEA. V was cut by 3 bases and J by 8 bases, with 16 bases left in between. DNA for the CDR3: TGCAGCGTTGATCTCGGCAGACGGGAAGGCTACACCTTC. Translation: CSVDLGRREGYTF.

This chain links TRBV5-1 with TRBJ1-4; D possibly corresponds to TRBD1 (6 bases). This CDR3 region has 15 residues. Trimming took 3 bases from V and 0 from J, leaving 9 bases between them. The germline V gene has CDR1 SGHRS and CDR2 YFSETQ. The CDR3 coding sequence is TGCGCCAGCAGCTCAGGACAGTCAACTAATGAAAAACTGTTTTTT. Protein: CASSSGQSTNEKLFF.

To note about this clone: The junction departs from the called germline gene at one end, perhaps through a read error. This chain uses TRBV7-7 with TRBJ2-5; 8 bases are a match to TRBD1. The CDR3 totals 14 residues. The germline V gene encodes CDR1 SSHAT and CDR2 FNYEAQ (reference sequence). CDR3 nucleotide sequence: TGTGCTAGCAGCCTGGACAGGGACGGGGAGACCCAGTACTTC. It specifies CASSLDRDGETQYF. The full variable domain, rest sourced from reference TRBV7-7 and TRBJ2-5, is GAGVSQSPRYKVTKRGQDVTLRCDPISSHATLYWYQQALGQGPEFLTYFNYEAQPDKSGLPSDRFSAERPEGSISTLTIQRTEQRDSAMYRCASSLDRDGETQYFGPGTRLLVL.

V and J are TRBV6-5 and TRBJ2-2; 10 nucleotides agree with TRBD2. J lost 6 bases, V lost 7 bases, and 8 bases had no gene match. CDR3 length equals 15 residues. Germline V gene lookup returns CDR1 MNHEY and CDR2 SVGAGI. The CDR3 sequence: CASTSSGSVAGELFF. The DNA for the CDR3 is TGTGCCAGCACCTCTAGCGGGAGTGTCGCCGGGGAGCTGTTTTTT.

This clone was recorded once. CDR3 in amino acids: CASRTGLSAYEQYF. The DNA of the CDR3 is TGTGCCAGTAGAACGGGACTATCTGCCTACGAGCAGTACTTC. This chain links TRBV19 with TRBJ2-7; 7 bases fit TRBD2. The V gene end was trimmed by 6 bases and the J gene end by 2 bases; junction bases not matched to a gene: 7. This CDR3 spans 14 amino acids. CDR1 and CDR2 from the germline V gene are LNHDA and SQIVND (reference sequence).

This chain uses TRBV10-1 with TRBJ2-7; no clear D. CDR1 WNHNN and CDR2 SYGVQD come from the germline V gene (reference sequence). The CDR3 sequence is 12 residues long. The V end was cut by 2 bases, the J end by 5 bases, with 7 bases between. CDR3 in DNA: TGCGCCAGCAGTGAGAACACCAACGAGCAGTACTTC. Translating gives CASSENTNEQYF.

The chain is built from TRBV6-1 and TRBJ2-2; perhaps TRBD2 as D (5 bases). The ends were cut back, 0 bases at V and 0 bases at J, with 14 bases in the middle. This CDR3 comprises 18 residues. In germline, CDR1 is MNHNS, CDR2 SASEGT. The CDR3, as DNA: TGTGCCAGCAGTGAAGCCCTACTAGACCCCGCGAACACCGGGGAGCTGTTTTTT. This translates into CASSEALLDPANTGELFF.

The chain uses TRBV9 and TRBJ1-1, with no clear D. The CDR3 consists of 14 residues. The germline CDR1 and CDR2 sequences are SGDLS and YYNGEE. V was trimmed by 0 bases and J by 1 base, leaving 7 bases between them. The CDR3 here is CASSVDAGNTEAFF. In nucleotides, the CDR3 is TGTGCCAGCAGCGTAGACGCGGGGAACACTGAAGCTTTCTTT.

V gene TRBV7-9 combines with J gene TRBJ1-3, with D hard to call. Trimming removed 3 bases from V and 0 bases from J, with 3 bases in between. This CDR3 is 13 amino acids long. From germline, CDR1 is SEHNR and CDR2 FQNEAQ (reference sequence). The CDR3 is CASSFGSGNTIYF. The CDR3 DNA reads TGTGCCAGCAGCTTCGGCTCTGGAAACACCATATATTTT.

The V gene is TRBV6-1, the J gene TRBJ1-2, with TRBD1 matching over 7 bases. With 4 bases clipped from V and 6 bases from J, the junction kept 17 bases outside the gene matches. Germline values: CDR1 MNHNS, CDR2 SASEGT. The CDR3 sequence is 17 residues long. The CDR3 loop reads CASSVANSLRQGDGYTF. As DNA, the CDR3 is TGTGCCAGCAGTGTGGCCAACTCTCTAAGACAGGGAGATGGCTACACCTTC.

Here the CDR3 DNA reads TGTGCTAGTGGCCCCTATCGACAGGGTCCCTACGAGCAGTACTTC. Translating it yields CASGPYRQGPYEQYF. This chain connects TRBV12-5 to TRBJ2-7; 7 nucleotides align to TRBD1. Germline loops: CDR1 LGHNT, CDR2 FRNRAP. There are 15 residues in the CDR3. Germline trimming cut 6 bases from V and 2 bases from J; bases unmatched to any gene: 10.

The chain carries TRBV25-1 and TRBJ2-5, with D tentatively TRBD1 (5 bases). CDR1 and CDR2 (germline): MGHDK, SYGVNS. The CDR3 totals 12 residues. The V end lost 10 bases, the J end lost 4 bases, and 13 bases lay between the germline ends. CDR3 protein: CATRRGLETQYF. In nucleotides, the CDR3 is TGTGCCACCCGAAGGGGATTAGAGACCCAGTACTTC.

The gene calls are TRBV5-4 and TRBJ1-2; no reliable D call. V was trimmed by 0 bases and J by 6 bases, leaving 6 bases between them. This CDR3 comprises 12 residues. Per the germline V gene, CDR1 is SGHNT and CDR2 is YYREEE (reference sequence). The DNA of the CDR3 is TGTGCCAGCAGCTTGGATCACAATGGCTACACCTTC. It yields the protein CASSLDHNGYTF.

The chain uses TRBV19 and TRBJ2-1; 8 bases align to TRBD1. Looked up from germline, CDR1 is LNHDA and CDR2 is SQIVND (reference sequence). V was pared by 7 bases and J by 4 bases, with 12 bases of the junction left unmatched. The CDR3 runs to 16 residues. The DNA for the CDR3 is TGTGCCAGTAACCCCTCCTCGGACAGGGCATACAATGAGCAGTTCTTC. Residues: CASNPSSDRAYNEQFF.

The J gene is TRBJ2-2, the V gene TRBV4-1, with TRBD2 matching over 8 bases. Germline V gene lookup returns CDR1 MGHRA and CDR2 YSYEKL. With V trimmed by 1 base and J by 5 bases, 6 bases remained unmatched. This CDR3 has 16 amino acids. In DNA, the CDR3 is TGCGCCAGCAGCCAAGGCCTAGCGGGCAGGACCGGGGAGCTGTTTTTT. It codes for CASSQGLAGRTGELFF.

This CDR3 reads CASSKGDYRPSPLHF. The CDR3 DNA reads TGTGCCAGCAGCAAAGGGGACTACCGGCCCTCACCCCTCCACTTT. V is TRBV21-1 and J is TRBJ1-6. TRBV21-1 constitutes a pseudogene. This CDR3 contains 15 residues.

This chain uses TRBV6-4 with TRBJ2-1; perhaps TRBD2 as D (6 bases). Looked up from germline, CDR1 is MRHNA and CDR2 is SNTAGT. The CDR3 has 16 residues. The V and J ends lost 0 bases and 3 bases respectively, with 12 bases between them. This CDR3 reads CASSDSIGSLYNEQFF. CDR3 DNA: TGTGCCAGCAGTGACTCGATCGGGAGCCTCTACAATGAGCAGTTCTTC.

This chain's CDR3 is CAISDKGQGLNEQFF. The CDR3 DNA sequence: TGTGCCATCAGTGATAAGGGACAGGGTTTGAATGAGCAGTTCTTC. The chain combines TRBV10-3 with TRBJ2-1; 9 bases are shared with TRBD1. Germline values: CDR1 ENHRY, CDR2 SYGVKD. V lost 3 bases to trimming and J lost 7 bases; unmatched junction nucleotides: 7. The CDR3 is made up of 15 amino acids.

This chain uses TRBV5-4 with TRBJ2-5; D not certain. The CDR3 loop spans 14 amino acids. CDR1 and CDR2 from the germline V gene are SGHNT and YYREEE (reference sequence). Trimming took 1 base from V and 2 from J, leaving 9 bases between them. The CDR3 region is CASSLLQLQETQYF. The CDR3 DNA follows: TGTGCCAGCAGCTTGTTACAGCTTCAAGAGACCCAGTACTTC.

The gene calls are TRBV4-1 and TRBJ2-2; D unclear. Deletions cut 1 base from V and 8 bases from J, with 5 bases between. The CDR3 sequence is 12 residues long. Per the germline V gene, CDR1 is MGHRA and CDR2 is YSYEKL. CDR3 protein: CASSQATGELFF. The CDR3 nucleotides read TGCGCCAGCAGCCAAGCTACTGGGGAGCTGTTTTTT.

The chain has TRBV7-6 and TRBJ2-1; 8 nucleotides line up with TRBD2. The V gene's germline CDR1 is SGHVS and CDR2 FNYEAQ. Trimming removed 4 bases from V and 7 bases from J; junction bases left unmatched: 12. CDR3 length: 16 residues. For the CDR3, the DNA is TGTGCCAGCAGCTCTGCCTCGGGACTAGTCTTGAATGAGCAGTTCTTC. Translation gives CASSSASGLVLNEQFF.

The chain carries TRBV28 and TRBJ1-2; TRBD1 matches at 7 bases. The germline gives CDR1 MDHEN, CDR2 SYDVKM. V gave up 5 bases and J gave up 5 bases; unmatched junction bases: 23. This CDR3 has 19 residues. CDR3 DNA: TGTGCCAGCAGTACCCCGCCAGGGGGTAGCAAGAGGGCAGGTTATGGCTACACCTTC. It translates to CASSTPPGGSKRAGYGYTF.

This rearrangement joins TRBV28 to TRBJ1-5; unclear D gene. The CDR3 sequence is 15 residues long. Deletions cut 8 bases from V and 7 bases from J, with 21 bases between. Germline CDR1 MDHEN, CDR2 SYDVKM. The CDR3 DNA is TGTGCCAGCGGTAAGAGGTCGGCGGGGTCCCAGCCCCAGCATTTT. Translated, it gives CASGKRSAGSQPQHF.

This sequence joins TRBV28 and TRBJ2-7; TRBD1 aligns across 9 bases. This CDR3 is built from 15 residues. Germline V lookup: CDR1 MDHEN, CDR2 SYDVKM. J gave up 1 base and V 3 bases, and 4 bases lay outside the gene matches. CDR3 DNA: TGTGCCAGCAGTTTCGACGGGACAGGGTCCTACGAGCAGTACTTC. Protein product: CASSFDGTGSYEQYF.

This clone was counted a single time. The chain joins TRBV4-1 to TRBJ2-7; tentatively, D is TRBD1 (5 bases). The CDR3 has 17 amino acids. V lost 0 bases and J 3 bases, leaving 18 bases between the germline ends. Germline V CDR1 and CDR2: MGHRA, YSYEKL. CDR3 residues: CASSQDLREMYFYEQYF. The DNA for the CDR3 is TGCGCCAGCAGCCAAGATCTCAGGGAAATGTACTTCTACGAGCAGTACTTC.

Comments on this clone: The junction departs from the called germline gene at one end, perhaps through a read error. The chain carries TRBV29-1 and TRBJ2-2, with 8 bases matching TRBD2. The CDR3 length is 13 residues. Germline V gene lookup returns CDR1 SQVTM and CDR2 ANQGSEA. CDR3 loop: CTVSGTNTGELFF. The DNA of the CDR3 is TGCACCGTTAGCGGGACGAACACCGGGGAGCTGTTTTTT.